The clone carrying this T cell receptor beta chain was picked up a small number of times. After removal of 4 bases from V and 1 base from J, the junction contained 5 bases not matched to a gene. This CDR3 spans 15 amino acids. Germline V gives CDR1 MNHEY, CDR2 SMNVEV (reference sequence). This record comes from a study of blood T cells in healthy people across ages. The use of a sample-barcoded 5' primer and a J-beta primer mix characterized a second PCR of roughly 7 to 11 cycles. Using its own MiXCR run on the 5' RACE reads, TCRdb lists one record per CDR3 protein. The sample contains about 1.4 million distinct CDR3 sequences, approximately 59% of which appear only once.

Sequencing was carried out using blood. This TCR was sampled from a man in his late teens or twenties in good health. The chain joins TRBV27 to TRBJ2-7, with TRBD2 matching over 9 bases. The chain's CDR3 is CASSYRRGGSYEQYF. CDR3 bases: TGTGCCAGCAGTTACCGGCGGGGGGGATCCTACGAGCAGTACTTC.